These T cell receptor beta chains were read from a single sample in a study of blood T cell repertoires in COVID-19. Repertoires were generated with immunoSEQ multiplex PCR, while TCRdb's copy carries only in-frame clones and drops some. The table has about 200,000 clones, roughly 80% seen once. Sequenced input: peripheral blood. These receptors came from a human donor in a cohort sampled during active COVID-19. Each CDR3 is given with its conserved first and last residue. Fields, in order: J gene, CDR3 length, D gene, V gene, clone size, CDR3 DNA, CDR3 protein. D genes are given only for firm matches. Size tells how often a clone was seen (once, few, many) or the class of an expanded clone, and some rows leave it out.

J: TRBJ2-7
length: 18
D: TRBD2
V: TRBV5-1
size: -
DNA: TGCGCCAGCAGCTTGGGTACTAGCGGGAGGTACTTACCCTACGAGCAGTACTTC
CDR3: CASSLGTSGRYLPYEQYF

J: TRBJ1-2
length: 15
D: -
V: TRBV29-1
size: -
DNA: TGCAGCGTTGAATCCCCGCCGACAGATCTCTATGGCTACACCTTC
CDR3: CSVESPPTDLYGYTF

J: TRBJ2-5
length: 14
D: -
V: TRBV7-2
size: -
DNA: TGTGCCAGCAGCTTAGGCAGGGGTGGAGAGACCCAGTACTTC
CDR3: CASSLGRGGETQYF

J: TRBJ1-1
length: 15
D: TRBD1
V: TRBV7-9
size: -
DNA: TGTGCCAGCAGCCCCGGGGACAGCTCCCGCACTGAAGCTTTCTTT
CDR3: CASSPGDSSRTEAFF

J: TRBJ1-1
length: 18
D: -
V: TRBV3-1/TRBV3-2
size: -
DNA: TGTGCCAGCAGCCAACCCTGGGGCAGGGGAGTTTGGGTCACTGAAGCTTTCTTT
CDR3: CASSQPWGRGVWVTEAFF

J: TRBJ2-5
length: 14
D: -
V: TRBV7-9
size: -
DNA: TGTGCCAGCAGCTTAGCTGGCAGTCAAGAGACCCAGTACTTC
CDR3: CASSLAGSQETQYF

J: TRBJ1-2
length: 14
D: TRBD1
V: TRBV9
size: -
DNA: TGTGCCAGCAGCGTGGGGACAGGGGCCTATGGCTACACCTTC
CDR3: CASSVGTGAYGYTF

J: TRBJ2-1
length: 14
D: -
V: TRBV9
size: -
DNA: TGTGCCAGCAGCGGACCAGGGGGGCACAATGAGCAGTTCTTC
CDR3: CASSGPGGHNEQFF

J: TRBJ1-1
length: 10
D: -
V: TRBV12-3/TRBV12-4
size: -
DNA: TGTGCCAGCAGTTCCCTTGAAGCTTTCTTT
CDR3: CASSSLEAFF

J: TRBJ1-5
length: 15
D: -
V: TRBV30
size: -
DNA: TGTGCCTGGAGTGTACGCAGGGACTTCAATCAGCCCCAGCATTTT
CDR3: CAWSVRRDFNQPQHF

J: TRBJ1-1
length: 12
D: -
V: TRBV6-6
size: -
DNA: TGTGCCAGCAGTTACGAGGCCTTTGAAGCTTTCTTT
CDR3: CASSYEAFEAFF

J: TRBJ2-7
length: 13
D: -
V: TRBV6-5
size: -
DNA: TGTGCCAGCACTACCGGGGGCTCCTACGAGCAGTACTTC
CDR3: CASTTGGSYEQYF

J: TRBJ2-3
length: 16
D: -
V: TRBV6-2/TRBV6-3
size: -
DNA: TGTGCCAGCAGTTACAATCCTAACAGGGCAACAGATACGCAGTATTTT
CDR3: CASSYNPNRATDTQYF

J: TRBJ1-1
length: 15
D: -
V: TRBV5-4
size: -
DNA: TGTGCCAGCAGCTTGGGACAGAGGATGAACACTGAAGCTTTCTTT
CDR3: CASSLGQRMNTEAFF

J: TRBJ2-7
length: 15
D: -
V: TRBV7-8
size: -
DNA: TGTGCCAGCAGCTTAATACGGAGTAAGACCTACGAGCAGTACTTC
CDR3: CASSLIRSKTYEQYF

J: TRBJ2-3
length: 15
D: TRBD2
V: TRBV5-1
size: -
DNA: TGCGCCAGCAGCTTGGGGCTAGCGGGAGCAGATACGCAGTATTTT
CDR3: CASSLGLAGADTQYF

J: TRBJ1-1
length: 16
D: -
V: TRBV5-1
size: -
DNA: TGCGCCAGCAGCTTGGACCCGGGACATTCGAACACTGAAGCTTTCTTT
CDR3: CASSLDPGHSNTEAFF

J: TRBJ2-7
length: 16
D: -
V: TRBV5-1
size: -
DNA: TGCGCCAGCACCATTGGTGGGGGACAACCTTCCTACGAGCAGTACTTC
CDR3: CASTIGGGQPSYEQYF

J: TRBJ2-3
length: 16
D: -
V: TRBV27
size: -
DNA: TGTGCCAGCAGTACTCACAGGGCTACTAGCACAGATACGCAGTATTTT
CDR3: CASSTHRATSTDTQYF

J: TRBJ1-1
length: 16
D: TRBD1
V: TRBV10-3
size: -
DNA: TGTGCCATCAGGACCGGGACAGGGGATCGGTGGACTGAAGCTTTCTTT
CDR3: CAIRTGTGDRWTEAFF

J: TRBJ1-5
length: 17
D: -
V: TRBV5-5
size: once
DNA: TGTGCCAGCAGCTTGGAGGCAGGTCCAGGGGGCAATCAGCCCCAGCATTTT
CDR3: CASSLEAGPGGNQPQHF

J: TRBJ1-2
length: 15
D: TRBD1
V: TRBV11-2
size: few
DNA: TGTGCCAGCAGCTTAGATCCACAGGGGGCTGAGGGCTACACCTTC
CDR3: CASSLDPQGAEGYTF

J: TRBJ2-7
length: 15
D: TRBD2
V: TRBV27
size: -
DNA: TGTGCCAGCAGTCCAACTAGCGGGAGGTCCTACGAGCAGTACTTC
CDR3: CASSPTSGRSYEQYF

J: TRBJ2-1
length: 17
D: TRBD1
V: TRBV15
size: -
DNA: TGTGCCACCAGCAGAGAATTCCGGGACAGGTTCTACAATGAGCAGTTCTTC
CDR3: CATSREFRDRFYNEQFF

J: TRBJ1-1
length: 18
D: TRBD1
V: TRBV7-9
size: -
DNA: TGTGCCAGCAGCTTAGTCCACCTCGCGACAGGGGAGAACACTGAAGCTTTCTTT
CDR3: CASSLVHLATGENTEAFF

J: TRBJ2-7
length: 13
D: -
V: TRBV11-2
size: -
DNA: TGTGCCAGCAGCTTAGATCGGGGGTACGAGCAGTACTTC
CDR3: CASSLDRGYEQYF

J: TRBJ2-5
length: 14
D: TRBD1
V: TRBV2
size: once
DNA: TGTGCCAGCAGTGTTGGACAGGGGGGAGAGACCCAGTACTTC
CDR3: CASSVGQGGETQYF

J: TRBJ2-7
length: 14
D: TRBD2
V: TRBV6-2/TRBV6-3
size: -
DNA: TGTGCCAGCAGTTACGCGGGAGGCCGTTACGAGCAGTACTTC
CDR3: CASSYAGGRYEQYF

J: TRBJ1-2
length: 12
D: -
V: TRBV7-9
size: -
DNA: TGTGCCAGCAGCTTTTATGGAGGAGGCTACACCTTC
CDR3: CASSFYGGGYTF

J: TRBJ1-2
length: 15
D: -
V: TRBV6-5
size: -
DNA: TGTGCCAGCAGTTCCCAGGGACTGATTAACTATGGCTACACCTTC
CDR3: CASSSQGLINYGYTF

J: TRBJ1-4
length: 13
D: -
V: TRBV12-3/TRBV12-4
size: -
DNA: TGTGCCAGCAGTTTACAGGGTAGGGAAAAACTGTTTTTT
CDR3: CASSLQGREKLFF

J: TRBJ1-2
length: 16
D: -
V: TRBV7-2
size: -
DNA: TGTGCCAGCAGCTTACTTATAGGGGGACCTAACTATGGCTACACCTTC
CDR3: CASSLLIGGPNYGYTF

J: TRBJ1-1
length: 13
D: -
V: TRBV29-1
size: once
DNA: TGCAGCGTTGCCGGGACTTGGGGGGCTGAAGCTTTCTTT
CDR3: CSVAGTWGAEAFF

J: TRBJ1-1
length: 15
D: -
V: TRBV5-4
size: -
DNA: TGTGCCAGCAGCTTGGAAGCACAGCAGAACACTGAAGCTTTCTTT
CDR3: CASSLEAQQNTEAFF

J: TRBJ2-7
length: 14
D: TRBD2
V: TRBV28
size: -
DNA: TGTGCCAGCAGAGGACTAGCGGCTCTCTACGAGCAGTACTTC
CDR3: CASRGLAALYEQYF

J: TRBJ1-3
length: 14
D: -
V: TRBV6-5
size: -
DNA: TGTGCCAGCAGTTTGGCGGCCTCTGGAAACACCATATATTTT
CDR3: CASSLAASGNTIYF